These T cell receptor beta chains were read from a single sample in a study of T cell responses to AZD1222 COVID-19 vaccine. Sequencing used immunoSEQ multiplex PCR; TCRdb keeps in-frame clones, though not all of them. The table has roughly 80,000 clones, just under 90% seen once. The sample consisted of peripheral blood, taken on day 0 of AZD1222 vaccination. All receptors derive from an adult in good health. Each CDR3 is given without its conserved first and last residue.

>TRBJ2-7|TRBV2
ASKLQGYEQY
>TRBJ1-2|TRBV27
ASSPGQGSHYGYT
>TRBJ1-6|TRBV2
ASSEGVGFSPLH
>TRBJ1-2|TRBV20-1
SASHRGVNYGYT
>TRBJ1-1|TRBV28
ASSLGAGSAEAF
>TRBJ1-5|TRBV4-1
ASSLAGNQPQH
>TRBJ2-5|TRBV3-1/TRBV3-2
ASSQEGFNTRN
>TRBJ2-2|TRBV19
ASAGVTGELF
>TRBJ2-7|TRBV6-2/TRBV6-3
ASSYSKPYHEQY
>TRBJ2-1|TRBV13
ATETQGAYNEQF
>TRBJ1-2|TRBV6-6
ASSADTTGGYT
>TRBJ2-3|TRBV5-6
ASSLGRVRTDTQY
>TRBJ1-5|TRBV10-2
ASSESGTEYSNQPQH
>TRBJ1-1|TRBV29-1
SVESVQGARV
>TRBJ1-4|TRBV2
ASRGGRGEKLF
>TRBJ1-5|TRBV7-9
ASSLRAPGGSDNQPQH
>TRBJ1-1|TRBV19
ASSIDGGLSGEAF
>TRBJ1-1|TRBV4-1
ASSQRQTNTEAF
>TRBJ2-1|TRBV4-1
ASSQEVWAEQF
>TRBJ1-2|TRBV19
ASSLPEGGYT
>TRBJ1-3|TRBV3-1/TRBV3-2
ASSQEVPGNTIY
>TRBJ2-1|TRBV4-3
ASSQRVRGSDEQF
>TRBJ2-3|TRBV3-1/TRBV3-2
ASSHDFTDTQY
>TRBJ1-1|TRBV10-1
ASSDRNTEAF
>TRBJ2-1|TRBV6-4
ASSASSQGNEQF
>TRBJ1-6|TRBV6-1
ASSESTGADSPLH
>TRBJ2-6|TRBV30
AWIDRSGANVLT
>TRBJ1-6|TRBV9
ASSADSPNSPLH
>TRBJ1-2|TRBV7-2
ASSLEGDYGYT
>TRBJ1-5|TRBV3-1/TRBV3-2
ASSQGSQPQH
>TRBJ2-3|TRBV7-3
ASSTGTSGDTQY
>TRBJ2-7|TRBV5-1
ASSTRTGGGYEQY
>TRBJ2-1|TRBV19
ASSALAGGVNEQF
>TRBJ1-2|TRBV3-1/TRBV3-2
ASSRGGFNYGYT
>TRBJ2-7|TRBV20-1
SASSLEGGERGGTTAYEQY
>TRBJ1-3|TRBV7-9
ASSPQGVSSGNTIY
>TRBJ2-1|TRBV29-1
SVELTSSYNEQF
>TRBJ1-1|TRBV7-2
ASSLDLGALVPNTEAF
>TRBJ1-1|TRBV7-3
ASSSDRGDEAF
>TRBJ2-5|TRBV12-3/TRBV12-4
ASSLQAGTQY
>TRBJ2-3|TRBV6-5
ASTPLASTDTQY
>TRBJ1-1|TRBV27
ASRRTGRGMNTEAF
>TRBJ2-5|TRBV30
AWALGSQETQY
>TRBJ1-5|TRBV2
ASRKGQGGSNQPQH
>TRBJ2-3|TRBV21-1
ASRSQRGKLIYTDTQY
>TRBJ1-2|TRBV9
ASSETGRGTYGYT
>TRBJ2-7|TRBV6-6
ASSFQSGEQY
>TRBJ1-3|TRBV5-8
ASSWTWGNGNTIY
>TRBJ1-2|TRBV7-9
ASSLPQGSTYGYT
>TRBJ1-6|TRBV5-4
ASSTDRRYNSPLH
>TRBJ1-5|TRBV28
ASSLSSYSNQPQH
>TRBJ2-7|TRBV4-1
ASSQSAPGQGNYEQY
>TRBJ1-5|TRBV24-1
ATSDSSLWKPQH
>TRBJ1-2|TRBV5-1
ASSLPSGGGYT
>TRBJ1-6|TRBV14
ASWDRAPFH
>TRBJ2-5|TRBV5-1
ASSKRGLQETQY
>TRBJ1-1|TRBV2
ASSEMNTEAF
>TRBJ1-1|TRBV28
ASSLPRPRGRLDF
>TRBJ1-1|TRBV27
ASSPRGRGKAF